Listed here are 23 T cell receptor beta chains from one sample, sequenced in a study of T cell responses to AZD1222 COVID-19 vaccine. The table came from immunoSEQ multiplex PCR; TCRdb's copy has only in-frame clones and leaves some out. The data show approximately 300,000 clones, roughly 93% seen once. Sample: peripheral blood, taken 28 days after the second AZD1222 dose. These receptors originate from an adult who received the AZD1222 COVID-19 vaccine.

This chain links TRBV18 with TRBJ2-7, with TRBD1 matching 9 bases. V was clipped by 6 bases and J by 4 bases; unmatched bases: 10. Germline assignment: CDR1 KGHSH and CDR2 LQKENI. The CDR3 totals 15 residues. The CDR3 here is CASSLLRQGEYEQYF. As DNA, the CDR3 is TGTGCCAGCTCCTTACTCCGACAGGGGGAGTACGAGCAGTACTTC.

V and J are TRBV13 and TRBJ2-1; TRBD2 aligns across 9 bases. This CDR3 has 13 residues. In germline, CDR1 is PRHDT, CDR2 FYEKMQ (reference sequence). V lost 8 bases, J lost 4 bases, and 3 bases stayed unmatched. The CDR3 DNA follows: TGTGCCAGCCGCGGGAGGGAATACAATGAGCAGTTCTTC. This sequence encodes CASRGREYNEQFF. Full variable domain (outside the CDR3, taken from reference TRBV13 and TRBJ2-1): AAGVIQSPRHLIKEKRETATLKCYPIPRHDTVYWYQQGPGQDPQFLISFYEKMQSDKGSIPDRFSAQQFSDYHSELNMSSLELGDSALYFCASRGREYNEQFFGPGTRLTVL.

The chain couples TRBV29-1 to TRBJ1-2; the D gene is possibly TRBD1 (5 bases). The CDR3 is 12 residues long. Per germline, CDR1 SQVTM and CDR2 ANQGSEA. Trimming removed 7 bases at V and 4 bases at J, with 13 bases between. Written as DNA, the CDR3 is TGCAGCGGGTGGACTCAGGGCTATGGCTACACCTTC. Residues: CSGWTQGYGYTF.

The chain links TRBV18 to TRBJ1-4; 7 bases are shared with TRBD1. The trim removed 5 bases at V and 4 bases at J, leaving 7 bases unmatched. Per germline, CDR1 KGHSH and CDR2 LQKENI. There are 15 residues in the CDR3. The CDR3 DNA is TGTGCCAGCTCATCGTTGGGACAGCTTAATGAAAAACTGTTTTTT. It is translated as CASSSLGQLNEKLFF.

The chain has TRBV4-3 and TRBJ1-4; D unresolved. This CDR3 is built from 15 residues. CDR1 and CDR2 (germline): LGHNA, YSLEER. Trimming pared 0 bases from V and 8 bases from J, leaving 13 bases between. The CDR3 region has the DNA TGCGCCAGCAGCCAAGATCTCGGTCCGATAGAAAAACTGTTTTTT. The encoded protein is CASSQDLGPIEKLFF.

The chain employs TRBV5-1 and TRBJ2-1; no definite D call. The CDR3 is made up of 15 amino acids. The germline CDR1 and CDR2 sequences are SGHRS and YFSETQ. Trimming cost V 0 bases and J 0 bases, with 7 bases left between them. CDR3 sequence: CASSLDSSSYNEQFF. In nucleotides, the CDR3 is TGCGCCAGCAGCTTGGACAGTAGCTCCTACAATGAGCAGTTCTTC.

The chain carries TRBV28 and TRBJ2-2; 8 bases fit TRBD2. Germline V CDR1 and CDR2: MDHEN, SYDVKM. J was trimmed by 4 bases and V by 2 bases; bases with no gene match: 0. The CDR3 is made up of 14 amino acids. CDR3 loop: CASSLLAGTGELFF. DNA for the CDR3: TGTGCCAGCAGTTTACTAGCGGGCACCGGGGAGCTGTTTTTT.

V usage is TRBV28 and J usage is TRBJ1-4, with D tentatively TRBD1 (5 bases). In germline, CDR1 is MDHEN, CDR2 SYDVKM. This CDR3 is built from 12 residues. The ends were cut back, 4 bases at V and 6 bases at J, with 6 bases in the middle. This chain's CDR3 is CASSWGYEKLFF. The DNA of the CDR3 is TGTGCCAGCAGTTGGGGGTATGAAAAACTGTTTTTT.

V usage is TRBV24-1 and J usage is TRBJ2-2; 9 nucleotides line up with TRBD2. This CDR3 spans 17 amino acids. J was trimmed by 1 base and V by 5 bases; bases with no gene match: 7. The germline CDR1 and CDR2 sequences are KGHDR and SFDVKD. CDR3 protein: CATSVRGAGGNTGELFF. CDR3 DNA: TGTGCCACCAGTGTCAGGGGAGCGGGGGGGAACACCGGGGAGCTGTTTTTT.

The gene calls are TRBV3-1 (or the pseudogene TRBV3-2) and TRBJ2-5; 8 bases match TRBD1. V trimming: 4 bases; J trimming: 4 bases; junction bases outside the gene matches: 5. Germline CDR1 is LGHDT and CDR2 is YNNKEL (reference sequence). The CDR3 totals 14 residues. CDR3 bases: TGTGCCAGCAGCCGACAGGGGCGAGGAGAGACCCAGTACTTC. It specifies CASSRQGRGETQYF.

The chain couples TRBV7-9 to TRBJ1-1; no clear D gene. The CDR3 runs to 15 residues. The germline gives CDR1 SEHNR, CDR2 FQNEAQ (reference sequence). V was trimmed by 0 bases and J by 0 bases, leaving 8 bases between them. In nucleotides, the CDR3 is TGTGCCAGCAGCTTAGCCGGCACCCTGAACACTGAAGCTTTCTTT. Translated: CASSLAGTLNTEAFF.

This clone was seen a single time. V and J are TRBV5-1 and TRBJ1-1; D not resolved. Trimming removed 5 bases at V and 0 bases at J, with 11 bases between. The CDR3 is 14 amino acids. The germline gives CDR1 SGHRS, CDR2 YFSETQ. CDR3 nucleotides: TGCGCCAGCAGAGGGCAGGCCCTGAACACTGAAGCTTTCTTT. Protein sequence: CASRGQALNTEAFF.

The V and J genes are TRBV6-5 and TRBJ1-5, with D hard to call. Trimming stripped 10 bases from V and 2 bases from J, with 15 bases between. The CDR3 has 14 residues. The V gene's germline CDR1 is MNHEY and CDR2 SVGAGI. CDR3 amino acids: CATLGRVGNQPQHF. DNA for the CDR3: TGTGCCACCCTAGGGCGAGTTGGCAATCAGCCCCAGCATTTT.

This clone was seen just once. The chain carries TRBV12-3 or TRBV12-4 and TRBJ2-7; no firm D call. V shed 1 base and J shed 9 bases, with 13 bases lying between them. This CDR3 region has 13 residues. CDR3 coding DNA: TGTGCCAGCAGTTTAGACGCCCTTACGAGGCAGTACTTC. Protein sequence: CASSLDALTRQYF.

The gene calls are TRBV19 and TRBJ1-2; D call uncertain. Trimming left V 4 bases short and J 7 bases short, with 13 bases between. CDR1 LNHDA and CDR2 SQIVND come from the germline V gene (reference sequence). CDR3 size: 13 residues. The CDR3: CASSTAGRGGYTF. The DNA of the CDR3 is TGTGCCAGTAGTACAGCCGGGAGAGGTGGCTACACCTTC. Complete variable domain (other parts from reference TRBV19 and TRBJ1-2): DGGITQSPKYLFRKEGQNVTLSCEQNLNHDAMYWYRQDPGQGLRLIYYSQIVNDFQKGDIAEGYSVSREKKESFPLTVTSAQKNPTAFYLCASSTAGRGGYTFGSGTRLTVV.

The V call is TRBV19, the J call TRBJ1-2; TRBD1 is a possible D gene (5 bases). The CDR3 is 17 residues long. Germline V gives CDR1 LNHDA, CDR2 SQIVND (reference sequence). Trimming pared 3 bases from V and 0 bases from J, leaving 17 bases between. The CDR3 DNA follows: TGTGCCAGTAGTATGACCCGGCAGGGCCTAGCTAACTATGGCTACACCTTC. Its translation is CASSMTRQGLANYGYTF.

This sequence joins TRBV9 and TRBJ1-6, with a tentative D call TRBD1 (6 bases). V shed 7 bases and J shed 6 bases, with 20 bases lying between them. CDR3 length: 16 amino acids. Germline assignment: CDR1 SGDLS and CDR2 YYNGEE. The CDR3 DNA is TGTGCCAGCGGGCCAGGGGAAGGGGCAACTAATTCACCCCTCCACTTT. This encodes CASGPGEGATNSPLHF.

V is TRBV9 and J is TRBJ2-3, with 7 bases lining up with TRBD2. This CDR3 has 14 residues. Germline trimming cut 4 bases from V and 4 bases from J; bases unmatched to any gene: 6. Germline V gene data show CDR1 as SGDLS and CDR2 as YYNGEE. CDR3 in amino acids: CASSQGRESDTQYF. CDR3 DNA sequence: TGTGCCAGCAGCCAAGGGAGGGAGTCAGATACGCAGTATTTT.

The genes are TRBV5-1 and TRBJ1-1; TRBD1 matches at 7 bases. The CDR3 has 14 residues. V was pared by 3 bases and J by 0 bases, with 2 bases of the junction left unmatched. Germline CDR1 and CDR2: SGHRS and YFSETQ. The CDR3 DNA reads as TGCGCCAGCAGCTGGACAGGATTGAACACTGAAGCTTTCTTT. This encodes CASSWTGLNTEAFF.

The chain recombines TRBV7-8 with TRBJ1-2, with TRBD1 as a possible D gene (6 bases). V was trimmed by 4 bases and J by 2 bases, leaving 11 bases between them. This CDR3 is 14 amino acids long. The germline gives CDR1 SGHVS, CDR2 FQNEAQ. As DNA, the CDR3 is TGTGCCAGCAGCTCCGTGGGGGCCAACTATGGCTACACCTTC. This sequence encodes CASSSVGANYGYTF.

This clone showed up just a few times. V and J are TRBV28 and TRBJ1-6; D is perhaps TRBD1 (5 bases). Germline CDR1 reads MDHEN; CDR2 reads SYDVKM. The V and J ends lost 4 bases and 11 bases respectively, with 18 bases between them. The CDR3 extends over 15 amino acids. The CDR3 bases are TGTGCCAGCAGTTCCCGGGACGGCCCATGGGCACCCCTCCACTTT. Protein sequence: CASSSRDGPWAPLHF.

Details on this clone: The limits of the CDR3 on the DNA are not certain, so only TCRdb's listed CDR3 is given. This rearrangement joins TRBV28 to TRBJ1-1; TRBD1, the D gene given by the table, was not confirmed from the DNA. The CDR3 comprises 16 residues, both ends counted. The germline CDR1 and CDR2 sequences are MDHEN and SYDVKM. The chain's CDR3 is CASSFRARGPLGEAFF.

J is TRBJ1-4 and V is TRBV18, with a weak D call TRBD1 (5 bases). This CDR3 contains 15 residues. From germline, CDR1 is KGHSH and CDR2 LQKENI. Trimming took 3 bases from V and 8 from J, leaving 16 bases between them. This CDR3 is CASSPDGARSEKLFF. The CDR3 DNA reads TGTGCCAGCTCACCGGACGGGGCCAGGAGCGAAAAACTGTTTTTT.